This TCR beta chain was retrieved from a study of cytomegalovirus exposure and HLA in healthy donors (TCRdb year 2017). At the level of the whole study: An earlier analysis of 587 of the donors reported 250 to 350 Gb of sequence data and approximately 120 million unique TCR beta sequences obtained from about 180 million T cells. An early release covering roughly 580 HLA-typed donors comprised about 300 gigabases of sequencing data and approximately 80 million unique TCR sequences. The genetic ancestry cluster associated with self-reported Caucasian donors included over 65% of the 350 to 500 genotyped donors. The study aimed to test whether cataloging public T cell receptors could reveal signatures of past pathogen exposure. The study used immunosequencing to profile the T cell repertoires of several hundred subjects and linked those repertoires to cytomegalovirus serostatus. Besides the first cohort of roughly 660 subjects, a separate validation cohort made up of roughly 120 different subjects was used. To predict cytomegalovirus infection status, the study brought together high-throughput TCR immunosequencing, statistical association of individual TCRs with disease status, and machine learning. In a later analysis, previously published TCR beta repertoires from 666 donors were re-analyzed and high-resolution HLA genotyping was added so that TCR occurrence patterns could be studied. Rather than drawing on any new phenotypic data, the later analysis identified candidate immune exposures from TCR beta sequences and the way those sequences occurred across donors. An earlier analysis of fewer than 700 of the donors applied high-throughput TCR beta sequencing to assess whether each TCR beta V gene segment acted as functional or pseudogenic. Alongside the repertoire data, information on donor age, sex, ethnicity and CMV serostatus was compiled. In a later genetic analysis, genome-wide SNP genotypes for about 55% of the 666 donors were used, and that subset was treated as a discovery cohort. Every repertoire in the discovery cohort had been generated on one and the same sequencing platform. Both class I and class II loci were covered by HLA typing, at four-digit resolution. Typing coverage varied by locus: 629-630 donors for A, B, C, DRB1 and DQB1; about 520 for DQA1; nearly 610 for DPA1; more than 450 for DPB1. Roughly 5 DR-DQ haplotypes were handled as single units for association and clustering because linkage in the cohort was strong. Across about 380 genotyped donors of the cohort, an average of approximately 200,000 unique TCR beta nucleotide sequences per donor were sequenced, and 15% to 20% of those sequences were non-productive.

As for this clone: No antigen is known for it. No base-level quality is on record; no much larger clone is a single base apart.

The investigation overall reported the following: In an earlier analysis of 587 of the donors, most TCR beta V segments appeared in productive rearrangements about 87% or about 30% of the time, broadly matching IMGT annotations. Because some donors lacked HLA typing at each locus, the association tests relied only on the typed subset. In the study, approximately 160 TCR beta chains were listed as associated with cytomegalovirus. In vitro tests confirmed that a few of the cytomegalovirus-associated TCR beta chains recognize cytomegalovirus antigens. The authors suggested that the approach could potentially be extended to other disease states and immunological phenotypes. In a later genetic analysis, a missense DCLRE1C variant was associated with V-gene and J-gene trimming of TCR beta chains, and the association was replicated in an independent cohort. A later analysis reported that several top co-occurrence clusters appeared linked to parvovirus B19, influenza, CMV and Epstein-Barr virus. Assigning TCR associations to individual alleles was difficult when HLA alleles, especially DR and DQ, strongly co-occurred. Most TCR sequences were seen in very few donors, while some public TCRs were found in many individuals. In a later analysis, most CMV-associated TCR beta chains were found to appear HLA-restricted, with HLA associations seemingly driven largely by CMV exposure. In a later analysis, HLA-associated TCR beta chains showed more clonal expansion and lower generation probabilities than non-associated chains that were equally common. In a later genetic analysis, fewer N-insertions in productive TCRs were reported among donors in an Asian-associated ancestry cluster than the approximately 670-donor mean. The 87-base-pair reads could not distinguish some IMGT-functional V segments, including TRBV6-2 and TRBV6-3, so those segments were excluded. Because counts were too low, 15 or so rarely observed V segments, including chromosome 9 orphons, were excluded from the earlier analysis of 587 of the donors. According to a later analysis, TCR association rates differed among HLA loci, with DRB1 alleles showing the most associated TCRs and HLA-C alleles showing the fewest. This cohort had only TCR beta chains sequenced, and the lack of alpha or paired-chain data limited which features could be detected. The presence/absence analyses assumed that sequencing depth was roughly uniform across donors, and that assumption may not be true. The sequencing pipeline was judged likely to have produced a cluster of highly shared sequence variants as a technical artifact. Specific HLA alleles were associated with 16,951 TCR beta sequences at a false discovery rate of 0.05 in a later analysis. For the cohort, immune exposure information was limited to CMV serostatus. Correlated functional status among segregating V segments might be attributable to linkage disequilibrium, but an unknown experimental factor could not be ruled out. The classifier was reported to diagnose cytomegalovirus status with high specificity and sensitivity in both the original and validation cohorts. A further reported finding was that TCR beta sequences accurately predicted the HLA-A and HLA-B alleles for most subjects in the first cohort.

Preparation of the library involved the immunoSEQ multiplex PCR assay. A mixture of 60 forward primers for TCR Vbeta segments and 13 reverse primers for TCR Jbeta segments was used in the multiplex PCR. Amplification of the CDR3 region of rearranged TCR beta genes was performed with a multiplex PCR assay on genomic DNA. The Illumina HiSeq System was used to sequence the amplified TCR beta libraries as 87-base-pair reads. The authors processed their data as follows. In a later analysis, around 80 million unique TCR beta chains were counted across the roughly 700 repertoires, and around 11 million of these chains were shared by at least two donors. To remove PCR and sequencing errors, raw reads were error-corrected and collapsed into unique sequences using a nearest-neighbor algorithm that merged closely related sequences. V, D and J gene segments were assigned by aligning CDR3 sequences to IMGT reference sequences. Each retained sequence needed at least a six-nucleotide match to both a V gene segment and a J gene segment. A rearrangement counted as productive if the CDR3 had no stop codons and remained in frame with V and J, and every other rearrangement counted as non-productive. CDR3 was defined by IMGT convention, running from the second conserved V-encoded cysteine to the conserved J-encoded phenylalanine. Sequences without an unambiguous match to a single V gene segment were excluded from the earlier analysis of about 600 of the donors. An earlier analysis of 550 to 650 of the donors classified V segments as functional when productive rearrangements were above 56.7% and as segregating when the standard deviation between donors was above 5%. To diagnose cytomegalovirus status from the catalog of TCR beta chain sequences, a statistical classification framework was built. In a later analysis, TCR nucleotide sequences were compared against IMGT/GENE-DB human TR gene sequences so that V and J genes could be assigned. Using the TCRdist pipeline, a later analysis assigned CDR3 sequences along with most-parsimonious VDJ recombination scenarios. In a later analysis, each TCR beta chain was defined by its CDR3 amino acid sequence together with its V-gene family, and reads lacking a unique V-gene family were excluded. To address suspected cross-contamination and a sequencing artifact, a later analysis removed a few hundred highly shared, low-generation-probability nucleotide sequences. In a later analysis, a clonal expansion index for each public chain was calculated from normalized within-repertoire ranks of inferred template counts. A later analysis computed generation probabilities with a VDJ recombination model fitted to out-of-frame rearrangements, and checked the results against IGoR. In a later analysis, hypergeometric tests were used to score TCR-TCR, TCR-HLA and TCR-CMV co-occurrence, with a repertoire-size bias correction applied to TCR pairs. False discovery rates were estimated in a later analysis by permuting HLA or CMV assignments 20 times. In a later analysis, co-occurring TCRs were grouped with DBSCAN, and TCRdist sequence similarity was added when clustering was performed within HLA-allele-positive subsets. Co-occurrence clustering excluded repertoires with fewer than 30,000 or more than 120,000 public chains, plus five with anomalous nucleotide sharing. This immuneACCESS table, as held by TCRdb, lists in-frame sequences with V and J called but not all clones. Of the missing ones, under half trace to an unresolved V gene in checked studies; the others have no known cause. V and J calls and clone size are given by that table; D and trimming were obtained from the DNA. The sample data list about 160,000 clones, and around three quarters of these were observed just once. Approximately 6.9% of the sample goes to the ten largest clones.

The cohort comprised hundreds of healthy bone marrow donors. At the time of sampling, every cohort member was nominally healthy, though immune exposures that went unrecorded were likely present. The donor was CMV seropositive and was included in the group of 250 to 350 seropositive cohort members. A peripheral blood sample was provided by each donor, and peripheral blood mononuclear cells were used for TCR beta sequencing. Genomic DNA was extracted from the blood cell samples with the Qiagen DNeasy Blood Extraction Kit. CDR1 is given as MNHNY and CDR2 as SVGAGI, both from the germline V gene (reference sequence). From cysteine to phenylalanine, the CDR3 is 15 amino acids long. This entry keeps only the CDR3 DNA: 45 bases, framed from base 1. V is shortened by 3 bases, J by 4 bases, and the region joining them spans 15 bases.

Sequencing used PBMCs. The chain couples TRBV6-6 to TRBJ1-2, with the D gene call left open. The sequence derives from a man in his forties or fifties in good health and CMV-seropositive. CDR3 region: CASSYTVSSAYGYTF. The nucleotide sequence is TGTGCCAGCAGTTATACAGTGTCATCTGCCTATGGCTACACCTTC.